The clone carrying this TCR beta chain occurred once. The record originates from a study of blood T cell repertoires in COVID-19. Turning to the study itself: The origin of the acute and convalescent COVID-19 samples was the United States, Italy and Spain. T cells, B-cell-depleted T cells, or PBMCs supplied cDNA or gDNA.

In the source study's methods: Cell counts per sample came from amplifying reference gene primers. The method was immunoSEQ multiplex PCR; TCRdb's version includes in-frame clones alone and lacks a portion of them. V, J and clone size derive from that table, while D and trimming were established from the DNA sequence. This sample yields over 90,000 clones, of which less than 95% are seen a single time; about 5.2% belongs to the top ten. CDR1 and CDR2 from the germline V gene are SGDLS and YYNGEE. The trim removed 3 bases at V and 3 bases at J, leaving 6 bases unmatched. This CDR3 region has 15 residues.

The sequence came from a man in his fifties or sixties with acute or convalescent COVID-19. Sequenced input: peripheral blood. V is TRBV9 and J is TRBJ2-7; 10 nucleotides match TRBD2. CDR3 coding DNA: TGTGCCAGCAGCGCCCGGACTAGCGGAGGCTACGAGCAGTACTTC. As protein: CASSARTSGGYEQYF. Complete variable domain (other parts from reference TRBV9 and TRBJ2-7): DSGVTQTPKHLITATGQRVTLRCSPRSGDLSVYWYQQSLDQGLQFLIQYYNGEERAKGNILERFSAQQFPDLHSELNLSSLELGDSALYFCASSARTSGGYEQYFGPGTRLTVT.